Presented here are 8 T cell receptor beta chains from one specimen sequenced in a study of blood T cell repertoires in COVID-19. Profiling relied on immunoSEQ multiplex PCR, and the TCRdb table lists in-frame clones only, not all of them. In the table there are approximately 470,000 clones, 75% to 90% of which are singletons. The sequenced material came from PBMCs or T cells enriched from blood (not recorded which). The receptors derive from a woman aged 18-29 years who had recovered from COVID-19.

This clone was seen a few times. The chain recombines TRBV2 with TRBJ2-3, with 8 bases that match TRBD1. In germline, CDR1 is SNHLY, CDR2 FYNNEI. The CDR3 extends over 16 amino acids. With V trimmed by 3 bases and J by 3 bases, 8 bases remained unmatched. CDR3 DNA: TGTGCCAGCAGTGATCAGGGGGCTATAGGGACAGATACGCAGTATTTT. This translates into CASSDQGAIGTDTQYF.

The rearrangement joins TRBV3-1 (or the pseudogene TRBV3-2) to TRBJ2-1, with TRBD2 as a possible D gene (7 bases). V was trimmed by 3 bases and J by 5 bases, leaving 14 bases between them. The germline CDR1 and CDR2 sequences are LGHDT and YNNKEL (reference sequence). This CDR3 region has 15 residues. CDR3 coding DNA: TGTGCCAGCAGCCACCTGAGGGGGGGGAACAATGAGCAGTTCTTC. Protein product: CASSHLRGGNNEQFF.

The chain recombines TRBV7-9 with TRBJ2-1; D ambiguous. V was trimmed by 4 bases and J by 6 bases, leaving 4 bases between them. CDR3 length equals 11 residues. Germline V lookup: CDR1 SEHNR, CDR2 FQNEAQ (reference sequence). The CDR3 spells CASSSLNEQFF. DNA of the CDR3: TGTGCCAGCAGCTCACTCAATGAGCAGTTCTTC.

The chain recombines TRBV7-9 with TRBJ1-1, with D uncertain. The CDR3 length is 15 residues. V was shortened by 6 bases and J by 0 bases, with 14 bases between the two germline ends. Germline-derived CDR1 and CDR2 are SEHNR and FQNEAQ (reference sequence). This chain's CDR3 is CASSVGAFMNTEAFF. CDR3 DNA sequence: TGTGCCAGCAGTGTTGGAGCATTCATGAACACTGAAGCTTTCTTT.

The rearrangement links TRBV10-3 to TRBJ2-2, with 7 bases identical to TRBD1. Germline trimming cut 8 bases from V and 5 bases from J; bases unmatched to any gene: 14. The germline V gene encodes CDR1 ENHRY and CDR2 SYGVKD. This CDR3 region has 16 residues. The CDR3 DNA is TGTGCCATCGGGAAGTCCGGGACAGCTTCTACCGGGGAGCTGTTTTTT. Its protein product is CAIGKSGTASTGELFF.

The chain uses TRBV11-2 and TRBJ2-7, with 9 bases aligning to TRBD2. CDR3 size: 13 residues. Looked up from germline, CDR1 is SGHAT and CDR2 is FQNNGV. V was pared by 5 bases and J by 6 bases, with 5 bases of the junction left unmatched. DNA for the CDR3: TGTGCCAGCAGCCCCGGACTAGCGAGCGAGCAGTACTTC. This translates into CASSPGLASEQYF. Complete variable domain (other parts from reference TRBV11-2 and TRBJ2-7): EAGVAQSPRYKIIEKRQSVAFWCNPISGHATLYWYQQILGQGPKLLIQFQNNGVVDDSQLPKDRFSAERLKGVDSTLKIQPAKLEDSAVYLCASSPGLASEQYFGPGTRLTVT.

Here the CDR3 reads CASRSPGQGLTNYGYTF. CDR3 nucleotide sequence: TGTGCCAGCAGATCGCCGGGACAGGGGCTCACTAACTATGGCTACACCTTC. The chain employs TRBV7-2 and TRBJ1-2; 10 nucleotides match TRBD1. After removal of 6 bases from V and 0 bases from J, the junction contained 10 bases not matched to a gene. CDR1 is SGHTA, CDR2 FQGNSA, per germline. This CDR3 has 17 residues.

This chain joins TRBV14 and TRBJ1-3, with D perhaps TRBD1 (5 bases). From germline, CDR1 is SGHDN and CDR2 FVKESK. The CDR3 has 14 residues. With 2 bases removed from V and 2 bases from J, the gap between germline ends came to 7 bases. This CDR3 is CASSQIGAGNTIYF. As DNA, the CDR3 is TGTGCCAGCAGCCAAATAGGGGCTGGAAACACCATATATTTT.